Below, one TCR beta chain is given with its context. Its antigen is not identified. The sequenced patients had an expansion of CD8+CD57+ cells seen by flow cytometry. There were no patients without severe acquired aplastic anemia. Profiling of TCR beta VDJ combinations and CDR3 sequences used genomic DNA as template. A single record per CDR3 protein comes from TCRdb applying MiXCR to the reads. The sample includes approximately 130,000 distinct CDR3 sequences, about 50% seen only once; the top ten take 29%. The data were obtained in a study of CD8+CD57+ T cells in acquired aplastic anemia. Study details: CD4+ and CD8+ cells, once sorted, gave DNA averaging roughly 3.2 ug.

The study, taken as a whole, reports: Between patients and controls, approximately 29 CD8+ CDR3 sequences were found in common.

The source of this sequence is a human donor with aplastic anemia. Sequencing used sorted CD4+, CD8+, or CD8+CD57+ T cells (not recorded which) from PBMCs.

The CDR3 here is CASRATLLVGGRNEKLFF. The CDR3, as DNA: TGTGCCAGCAGAGCTACCCTATTGGTGGGAGGGCGTAATGAAAAACTGTTTTTT. The rearrangement joins TRBV2 to TRBJ1-4; D unresolved. Per germline, CDR1 SNHLY and CDR2 FYNNEI. CDR3 length equals 18 residues. V was trimmed by 6 bases and J by 4 bases, leaving 24 bases between them. The full variable domain, rest sourced from reference TRBV2 and TRBJ1-4, is EPEVTQTPSHQVTQMGQEVILRCVPISNHLYFYWYRQILGQKVEFLVSFYNNEISEKSEIFDDQFSVERPDGSNFTLKIRSTKLEDSAMYFCASRATLLVGGRNEKLFFGSGTQLSVL.